The source of this TCR beta chain is a study of control samples from healthy donors and cancer patients. In germline, CDR1 is LGHDT, CDR2 YNNKEL (reference sequence). J gave up 2 bases and V 6 bases, and 7 bases lay outside the gene matches. This CDR3 is built from 15 residues. Assay: immunoSEQ multiplex PCR; the TCRdb copy retains only in-frame clones and omits some. The sample shows about 120,000 clones, around 89% of them seen only once. The genes are TRBV3-1 (or the pseudogene TRBV3-2) and TRBJ2-7; 10 bases are shared with TRBD1. The sample was blood. The clonotype comes from a man aged 50 or older in good health. This CDR3 is CASSPTGGGTYEQYF. The CDR3 region has the DNA TGTGCCAGCAGTCCGACAGGGGGCGGGACCTACGAGCAGTACTTC.